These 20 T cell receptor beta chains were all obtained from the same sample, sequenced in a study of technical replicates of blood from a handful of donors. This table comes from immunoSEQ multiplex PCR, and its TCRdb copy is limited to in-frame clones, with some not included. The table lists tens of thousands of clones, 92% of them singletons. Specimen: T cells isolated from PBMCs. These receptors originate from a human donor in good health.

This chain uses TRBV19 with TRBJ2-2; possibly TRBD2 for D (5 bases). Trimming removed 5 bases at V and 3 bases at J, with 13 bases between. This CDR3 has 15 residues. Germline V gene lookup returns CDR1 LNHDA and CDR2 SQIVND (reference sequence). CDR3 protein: CASSPRRRHTGELFF. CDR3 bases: TGTGCCAGTAGTCCGCGTAGGAGGCACACCGGGGAGCTGTTTTTT.

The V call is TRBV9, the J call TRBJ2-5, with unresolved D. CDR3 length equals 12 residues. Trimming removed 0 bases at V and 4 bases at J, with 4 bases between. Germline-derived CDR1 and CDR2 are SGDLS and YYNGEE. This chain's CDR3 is CASSVEAETQYF. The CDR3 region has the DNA TGTGCCAGCAGCGTAGAAGCAGAGACCCAGTACTTC.

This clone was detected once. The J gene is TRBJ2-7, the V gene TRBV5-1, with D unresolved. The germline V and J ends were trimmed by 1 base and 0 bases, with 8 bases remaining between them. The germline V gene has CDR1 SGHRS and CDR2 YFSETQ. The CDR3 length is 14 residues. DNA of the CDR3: TGCGCCAGCAGCTTGATGCAGGACTCCTACGAGCAGTACTTC. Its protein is CASSLMQDSYEQYF.

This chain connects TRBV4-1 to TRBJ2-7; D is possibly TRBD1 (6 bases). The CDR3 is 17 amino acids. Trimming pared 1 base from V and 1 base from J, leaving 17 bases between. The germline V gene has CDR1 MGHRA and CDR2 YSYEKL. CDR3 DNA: TGCGCCAGCAGCCAAGGAAAAGTCTCGGACAGATCCTACGAGCAGTACTTC. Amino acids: CASSQGKVSDRSYEQYF.

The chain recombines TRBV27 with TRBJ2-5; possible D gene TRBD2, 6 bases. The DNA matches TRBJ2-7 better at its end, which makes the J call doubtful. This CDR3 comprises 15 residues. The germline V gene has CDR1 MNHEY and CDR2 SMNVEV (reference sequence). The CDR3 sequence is CASSSGGAGLYEQYF. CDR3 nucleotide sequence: TGTGCCAGCAGTTCTGGAGGGGCAGGTCTGTACGAGCAGTACTTC.

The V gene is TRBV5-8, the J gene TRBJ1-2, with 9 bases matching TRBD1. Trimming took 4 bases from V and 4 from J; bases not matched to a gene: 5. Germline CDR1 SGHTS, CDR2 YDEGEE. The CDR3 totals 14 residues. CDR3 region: CASSLPGQGYGYTF. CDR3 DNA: TGTGCCAGCAGCCTTCCGGGACAGGGCTATGGCTACACCTTC.

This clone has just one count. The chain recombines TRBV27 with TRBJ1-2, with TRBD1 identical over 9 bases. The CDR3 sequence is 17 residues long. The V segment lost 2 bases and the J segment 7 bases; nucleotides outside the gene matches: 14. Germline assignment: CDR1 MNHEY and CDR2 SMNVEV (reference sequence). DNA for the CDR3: TGTGCCAGCAGTTTACGGCCCTACACAGGGGGCGCCGGTGGCTACACCTTC. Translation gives CASSLRPYTGGAGGYTF.

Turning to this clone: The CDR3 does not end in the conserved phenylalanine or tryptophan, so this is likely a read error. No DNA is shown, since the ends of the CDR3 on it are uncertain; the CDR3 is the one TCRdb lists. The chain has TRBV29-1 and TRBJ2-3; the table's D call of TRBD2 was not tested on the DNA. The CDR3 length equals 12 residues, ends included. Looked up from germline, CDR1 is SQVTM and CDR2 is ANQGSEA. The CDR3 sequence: CSVGTSGRAECD.

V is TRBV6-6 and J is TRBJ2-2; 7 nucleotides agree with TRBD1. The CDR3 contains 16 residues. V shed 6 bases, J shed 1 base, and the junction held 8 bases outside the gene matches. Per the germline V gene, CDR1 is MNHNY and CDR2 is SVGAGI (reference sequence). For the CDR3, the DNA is TGTGCCAGCAGCCCGACCGGGACAGAGAACACCGGGGAGCTGTTTTTT. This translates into CASSPTGTENTGELFF.

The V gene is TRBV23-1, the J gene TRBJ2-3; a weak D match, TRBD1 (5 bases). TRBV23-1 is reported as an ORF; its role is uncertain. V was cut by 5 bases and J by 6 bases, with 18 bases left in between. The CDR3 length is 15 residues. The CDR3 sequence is CASSSTGSFVDTQYF. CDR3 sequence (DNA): TGCGCCAGCAGTAGCACAGGATCATTCGTGGATACGCAGTATTTT.

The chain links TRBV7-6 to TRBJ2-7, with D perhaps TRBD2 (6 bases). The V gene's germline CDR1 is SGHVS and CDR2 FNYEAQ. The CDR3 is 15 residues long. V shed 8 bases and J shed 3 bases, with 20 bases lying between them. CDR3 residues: CASVPGVAGSYEQYF. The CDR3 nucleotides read TGTGCCAGCGTACCGGGGGTAGCAGGGAGCTACGAGCAGTACTTC. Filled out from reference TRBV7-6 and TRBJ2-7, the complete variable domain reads GAGVSQSPRYKVTKRGQDVALRCDPISGHVSLYWYRQALGQGPEFLTYFNYEAQQDKSGLPNDRFSAERPEGSISTLTIQRTEQRDSAMYRCASVPGVAGSYEQYFGPGTRLTVT.

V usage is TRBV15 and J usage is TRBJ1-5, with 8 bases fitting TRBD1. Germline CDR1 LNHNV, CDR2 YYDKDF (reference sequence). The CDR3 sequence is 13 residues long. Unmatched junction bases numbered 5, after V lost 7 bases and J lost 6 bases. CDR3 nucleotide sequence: TGTGCCACCAATGACAGGGGCAGTCAGCCCCAGCATTTT. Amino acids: CATNDRGSQPQHF. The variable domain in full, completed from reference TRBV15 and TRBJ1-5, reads DAMVIQNPRYQVTQFGKPVTLSCSQTLNHNVMYWYQQKSSQAPKLLFHYYDKDFNNEADTPDNFQSRRPNTSFCFLDIRSPGLGDTAMYLCATNDRGSQPQHFGDGTRLSIL.

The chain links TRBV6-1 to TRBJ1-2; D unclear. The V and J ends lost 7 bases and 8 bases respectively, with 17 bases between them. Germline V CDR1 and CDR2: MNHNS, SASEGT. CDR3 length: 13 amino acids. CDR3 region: CASKLGVSDGYTF. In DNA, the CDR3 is TGTGCCAGCAAACTCGGGGTCTCTGACGGCTACACCTTC.

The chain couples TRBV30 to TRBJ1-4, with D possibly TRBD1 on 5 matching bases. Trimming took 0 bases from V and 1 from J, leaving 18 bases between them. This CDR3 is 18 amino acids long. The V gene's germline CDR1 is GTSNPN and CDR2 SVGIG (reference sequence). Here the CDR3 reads CAWSVHGGTHLTNEKLFF. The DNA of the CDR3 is TGTGCCTGGAGTGTACACGGAGGGACTCATTTAACTAATGAAAAACTGTTTTTT.

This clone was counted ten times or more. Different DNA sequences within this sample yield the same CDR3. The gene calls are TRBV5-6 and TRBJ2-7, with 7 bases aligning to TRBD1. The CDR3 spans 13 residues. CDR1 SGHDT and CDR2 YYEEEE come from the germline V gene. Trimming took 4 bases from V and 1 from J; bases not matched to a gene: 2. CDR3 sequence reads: CASSPTGSYEQYF. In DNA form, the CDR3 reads TGTGCCAGCAGCCCGACAGGGTCCTACGAGCAGTACTTC.

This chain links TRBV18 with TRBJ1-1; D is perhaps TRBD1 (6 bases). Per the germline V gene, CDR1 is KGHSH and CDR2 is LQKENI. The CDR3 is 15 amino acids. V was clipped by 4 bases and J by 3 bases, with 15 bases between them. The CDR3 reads CASSRARGGDTEAFF. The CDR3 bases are TGTGCCAGCTCACGAGCAAGAGGGGGAGACACTGAAGCTTTCTTT. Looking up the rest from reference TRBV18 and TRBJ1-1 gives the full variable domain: NAGVMQNPRHLVRRRGQEARLRCSPMKGHSHVYWYRQLPEEGLKFMVYLQKENIIDESGMPKERFSAEFPKEGPSILRIQQVVRGDSAAYFCASSRARGGDTEAFFGQGTRLTVV.

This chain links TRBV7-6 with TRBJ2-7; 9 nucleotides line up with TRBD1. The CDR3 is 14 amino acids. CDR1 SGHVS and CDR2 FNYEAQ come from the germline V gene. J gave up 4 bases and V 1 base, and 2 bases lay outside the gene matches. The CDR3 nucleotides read TGTGCCAGCAGCTTAGACAGGGGGCTATACGAGCAGTACTTC. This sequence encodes CASSLDRGLYEQYF.

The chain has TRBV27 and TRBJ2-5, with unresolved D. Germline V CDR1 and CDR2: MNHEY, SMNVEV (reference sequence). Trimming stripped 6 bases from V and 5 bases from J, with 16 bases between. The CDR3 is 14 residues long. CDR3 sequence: CASRSELVAETQYF. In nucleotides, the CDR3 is TGTGCCAGCAGATCCGAATTGGTTGCGGAGACCCAGTACTTC.

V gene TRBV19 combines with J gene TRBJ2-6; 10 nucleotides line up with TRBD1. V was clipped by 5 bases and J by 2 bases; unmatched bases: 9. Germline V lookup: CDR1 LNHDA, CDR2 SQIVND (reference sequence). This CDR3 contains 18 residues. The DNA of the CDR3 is TGTGCCAGTAGTCAAGGGACAGGGGTTCTCGCTGGGGCCAACGTCCTGACTTTC. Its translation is CASSQGTGVLAGANVLTF.

This CDR3 is CAISEKGRVAGELFF. CDR3 bases: TGTGCCATCAGTGAGAAAGGGAGGGTCGCCGGGGAGCTGTTTTTT. The chain combines TRBV10-3 with TRBJ2-2, with 7 bases identical to TRBD2. Germline V CDR1 and CDR2: ENHRY, SYGVKD. Losses at the gene ends were 2 bases for V and 6 bases for J; bases not matched to a gene: 6. The CDR3 runs 15 residues.